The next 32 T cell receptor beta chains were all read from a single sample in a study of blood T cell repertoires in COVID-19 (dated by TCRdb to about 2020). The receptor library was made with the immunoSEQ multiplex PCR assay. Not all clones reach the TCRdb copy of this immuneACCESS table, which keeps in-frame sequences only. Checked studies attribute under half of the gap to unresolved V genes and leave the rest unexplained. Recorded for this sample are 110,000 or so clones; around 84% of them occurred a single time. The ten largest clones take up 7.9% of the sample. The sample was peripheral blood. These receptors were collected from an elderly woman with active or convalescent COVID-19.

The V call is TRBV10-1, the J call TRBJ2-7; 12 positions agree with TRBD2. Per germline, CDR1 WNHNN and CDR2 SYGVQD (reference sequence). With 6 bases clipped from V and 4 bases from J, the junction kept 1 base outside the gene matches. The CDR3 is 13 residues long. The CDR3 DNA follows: TGCGCCAGCAGGACTAGCGGGAGTTACGAGCAGTACTTC. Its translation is CASRTSGSYEQYF.

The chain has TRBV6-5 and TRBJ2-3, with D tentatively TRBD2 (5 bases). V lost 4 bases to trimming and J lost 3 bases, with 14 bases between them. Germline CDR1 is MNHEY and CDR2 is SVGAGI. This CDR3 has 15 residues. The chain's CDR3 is CASSSRGLGTDTQYF. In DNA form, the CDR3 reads TGTGCCAGCAGTTCTCGGGGATTGGGGACAGATACGCAGTATTTT.

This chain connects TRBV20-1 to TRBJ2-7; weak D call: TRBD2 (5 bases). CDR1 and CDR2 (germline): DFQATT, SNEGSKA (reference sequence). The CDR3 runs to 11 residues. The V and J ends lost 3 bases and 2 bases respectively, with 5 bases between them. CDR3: CSASGTYEQYF. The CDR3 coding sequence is TGCAGTGCTAGCGGGACCTACGAGCAGTACTTC.

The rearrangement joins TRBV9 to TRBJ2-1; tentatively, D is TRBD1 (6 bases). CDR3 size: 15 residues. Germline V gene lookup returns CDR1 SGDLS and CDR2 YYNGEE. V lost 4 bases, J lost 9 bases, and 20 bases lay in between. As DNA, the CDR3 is TGTGCCAGCAGCCCCTCGACAGGAACCGCAGGTGAGCAGTTCTTC. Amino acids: CASSPSTGTAGEQFF.

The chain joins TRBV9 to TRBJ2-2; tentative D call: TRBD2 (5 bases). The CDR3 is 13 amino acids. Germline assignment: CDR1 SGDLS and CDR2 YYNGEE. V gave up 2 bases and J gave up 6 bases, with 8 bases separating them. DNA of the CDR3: TGTGCCAGCAGCGTCGAGAGGGCCGGGGAGCTGTTTTTT. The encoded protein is CASSVERAGELFF.

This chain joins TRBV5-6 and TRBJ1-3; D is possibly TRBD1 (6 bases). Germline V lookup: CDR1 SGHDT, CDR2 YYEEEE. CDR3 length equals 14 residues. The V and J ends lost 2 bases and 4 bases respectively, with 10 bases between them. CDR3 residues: CASSFGTTGNTIYF. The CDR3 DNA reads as TGTGCCAGCAGCTTCGGGACAACCGGAAACACCATATATTTT. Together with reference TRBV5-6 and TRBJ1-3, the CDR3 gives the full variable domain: DAGVTQSPTHLIKTRGQQVTLRCSPKSGHDTVSWYQQALGQGPQFIFQYYEEEERQRGNFPDRFSGHQFPNYSSELNVNALLLGDSALYLCASSFGTTGNTIYFGEGSWLTVV.

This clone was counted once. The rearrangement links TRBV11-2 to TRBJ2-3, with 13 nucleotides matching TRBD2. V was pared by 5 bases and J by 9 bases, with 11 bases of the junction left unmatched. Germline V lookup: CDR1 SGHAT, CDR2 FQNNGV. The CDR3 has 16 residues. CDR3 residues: CASSKPGLAGKGTQYF. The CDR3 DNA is TGTGCCAGCAGCAAACCGGGACTAGCGGGGAAGGGCACGCAGTATTTT.

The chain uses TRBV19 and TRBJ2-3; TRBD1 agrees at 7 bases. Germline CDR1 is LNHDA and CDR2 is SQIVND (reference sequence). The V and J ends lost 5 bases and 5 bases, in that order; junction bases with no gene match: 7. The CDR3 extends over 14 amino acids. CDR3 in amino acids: CASSQDRLEDTQYF. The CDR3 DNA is TGTGCCAGTAGTCAGGACAGGCTCGAAGATACGCAGTATTTT.

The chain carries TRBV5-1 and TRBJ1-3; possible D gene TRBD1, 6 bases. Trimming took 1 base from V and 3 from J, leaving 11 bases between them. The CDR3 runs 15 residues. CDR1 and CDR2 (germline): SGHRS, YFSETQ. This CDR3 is CASSLRGQNGNTIYF. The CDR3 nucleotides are TGCGCCAGCAGCTTGCGCGGACAGAATGGAAACACCATATATTTT.

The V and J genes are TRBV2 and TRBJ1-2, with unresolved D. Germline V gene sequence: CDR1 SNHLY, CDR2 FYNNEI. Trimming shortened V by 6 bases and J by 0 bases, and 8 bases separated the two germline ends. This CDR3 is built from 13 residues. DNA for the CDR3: TGTGCCAGCAGCGGGGTTGCTAACTATGGCTACACCTTC. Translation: CASSGVANYGYTF.

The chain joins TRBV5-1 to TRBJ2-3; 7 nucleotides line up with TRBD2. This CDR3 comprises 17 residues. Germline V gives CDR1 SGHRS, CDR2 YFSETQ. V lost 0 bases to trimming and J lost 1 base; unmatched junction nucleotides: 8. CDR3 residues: CASSLASKTSGTDTQYF. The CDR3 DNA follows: TGCGCCAGCAGCTTGGCCTCGAAAACTAGCGGCACAGATACGCAGTATTTT.

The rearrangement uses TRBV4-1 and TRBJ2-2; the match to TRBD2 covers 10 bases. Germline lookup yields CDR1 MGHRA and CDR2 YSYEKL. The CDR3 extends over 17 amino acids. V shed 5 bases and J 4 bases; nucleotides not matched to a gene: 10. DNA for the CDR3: TGCGCCAGCAGCAGACCGGGACTAGCGAGGGGCACCGGGGAGCTGTTTTTT. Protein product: CASSRPGLARGTGELFF.

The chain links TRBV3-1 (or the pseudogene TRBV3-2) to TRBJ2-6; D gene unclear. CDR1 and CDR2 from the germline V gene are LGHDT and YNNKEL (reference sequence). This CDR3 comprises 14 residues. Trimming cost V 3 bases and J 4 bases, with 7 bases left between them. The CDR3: CASSQRTGANVLTF. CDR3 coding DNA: TGTGCCAGCAGCCAGCGAACCGGGGCCAACGTCCTGACTTTC.

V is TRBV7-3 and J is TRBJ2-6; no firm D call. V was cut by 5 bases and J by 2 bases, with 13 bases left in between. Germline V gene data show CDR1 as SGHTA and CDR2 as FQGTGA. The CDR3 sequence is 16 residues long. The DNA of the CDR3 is TGTGCCAGCAGCAACTCCCACCTGGCTGGGGCCAACGTCCTGACTTTC. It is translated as CASSNSHLAGANVLTF.

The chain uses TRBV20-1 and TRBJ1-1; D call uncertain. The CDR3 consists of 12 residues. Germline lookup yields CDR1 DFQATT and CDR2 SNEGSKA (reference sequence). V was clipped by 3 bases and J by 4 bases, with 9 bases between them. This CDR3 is CSASYTVTEAFF. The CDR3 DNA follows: TGCAGTGCTAGTTACACCGTCACTGAAGCTTTCTTT.

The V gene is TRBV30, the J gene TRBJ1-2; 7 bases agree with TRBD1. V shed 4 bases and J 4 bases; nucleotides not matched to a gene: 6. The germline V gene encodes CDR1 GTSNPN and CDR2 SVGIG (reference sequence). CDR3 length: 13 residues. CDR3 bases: TGTGCCTGGATCTGGGACAGAGGCTATGGCTACACCTTC. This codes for CAWIWDRGYGYTF.

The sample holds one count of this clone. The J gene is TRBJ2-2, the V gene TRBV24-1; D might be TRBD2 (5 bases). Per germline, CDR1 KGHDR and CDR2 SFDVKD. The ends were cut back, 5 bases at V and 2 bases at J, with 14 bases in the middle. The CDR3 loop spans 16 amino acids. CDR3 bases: TGTGCCACCAGTGCTTGGGGTGGAGGAAACACCGGGGAGCTGTTTTTT. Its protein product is CATSAWGGGNTGELFF.

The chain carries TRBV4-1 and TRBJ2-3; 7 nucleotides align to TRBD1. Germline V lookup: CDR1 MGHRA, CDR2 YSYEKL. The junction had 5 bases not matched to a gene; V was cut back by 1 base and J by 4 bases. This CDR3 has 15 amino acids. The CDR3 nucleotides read TGCGCCAGCAGCCAAGGAAACAGGGGACCAGATACGCAGTATTTT. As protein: CASSQGNRGPDTQYF.

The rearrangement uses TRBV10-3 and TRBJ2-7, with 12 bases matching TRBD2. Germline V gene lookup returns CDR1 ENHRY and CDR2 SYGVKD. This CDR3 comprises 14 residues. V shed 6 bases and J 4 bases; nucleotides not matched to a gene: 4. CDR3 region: CAISLAGGPYEQYF. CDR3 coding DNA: TGTGCCATCAGCCTAGCGGGAGGGCCTTACGAGCAGTACTTC.

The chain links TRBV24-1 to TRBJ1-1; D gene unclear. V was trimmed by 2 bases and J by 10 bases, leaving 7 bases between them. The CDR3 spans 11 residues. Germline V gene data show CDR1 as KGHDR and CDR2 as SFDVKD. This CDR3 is CATSDSFRAFF. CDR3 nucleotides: TGTGCCACCAGTGATTCCTTTAGAGCTTTCTTT.

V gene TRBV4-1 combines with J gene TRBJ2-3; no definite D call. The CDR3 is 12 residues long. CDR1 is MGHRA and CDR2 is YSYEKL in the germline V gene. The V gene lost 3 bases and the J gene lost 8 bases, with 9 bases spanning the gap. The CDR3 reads CASSHVVGTQYF. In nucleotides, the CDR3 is TGCGCCAGCAGCCATGTAGTCGGTACGCAGTATTTT.

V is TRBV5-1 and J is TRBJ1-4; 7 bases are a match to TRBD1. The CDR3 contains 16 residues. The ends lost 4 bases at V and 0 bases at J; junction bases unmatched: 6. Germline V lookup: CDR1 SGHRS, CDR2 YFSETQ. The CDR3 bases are TGCGCCAGCAGCGGGGGACAGTCTGCAACTAATGAAAAACTGTTTTTT. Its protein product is CASSGGQSATNEKLFF.

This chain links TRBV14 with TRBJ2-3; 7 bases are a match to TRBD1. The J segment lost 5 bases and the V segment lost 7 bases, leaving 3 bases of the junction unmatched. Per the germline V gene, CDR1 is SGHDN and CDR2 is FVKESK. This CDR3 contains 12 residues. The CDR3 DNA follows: TGTGCCAGCATCACAGGGGTAGATACGCAGTATTTT. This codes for CASITGVDTQYF. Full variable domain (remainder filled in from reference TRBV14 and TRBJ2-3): EAGVTQFPSHSVIEKGQTVTLRCDPISGHDNLYWYRRVMGKEIKFLLHFVKESKQDESGMPNNRFLAERTGGTYSTLKVQPAELEDSGVYFCASITGVDTQYFGPGTRLTVL.

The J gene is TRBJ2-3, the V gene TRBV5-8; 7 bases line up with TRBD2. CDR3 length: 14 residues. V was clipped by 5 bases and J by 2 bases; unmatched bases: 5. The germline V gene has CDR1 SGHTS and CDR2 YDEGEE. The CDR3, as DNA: TGTGCCAGCAGTCCGGGACTACCCACAGATACGCAGTATTTT. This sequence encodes CASSPGLPTDTQYF.

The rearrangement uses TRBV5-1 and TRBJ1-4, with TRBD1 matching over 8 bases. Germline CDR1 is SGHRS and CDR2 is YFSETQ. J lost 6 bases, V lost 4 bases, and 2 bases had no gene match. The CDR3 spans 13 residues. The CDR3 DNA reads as TGCGCCAGCAGCGACAGGGGTGATGAAAAACTGTTTTTT. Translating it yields CASSDRGDEKLFF. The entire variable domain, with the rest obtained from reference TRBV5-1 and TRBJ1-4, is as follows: KAGVTQTPRYLIKTRGQQVTLSCSPISGHRSVSWYQQTPGQGLQFLFEYFSETQRNKGNFPGRFSGRQFSNSRSEMNVSTLELGDSALYLCASSDRGDEKLFFGSGTQLSVL.

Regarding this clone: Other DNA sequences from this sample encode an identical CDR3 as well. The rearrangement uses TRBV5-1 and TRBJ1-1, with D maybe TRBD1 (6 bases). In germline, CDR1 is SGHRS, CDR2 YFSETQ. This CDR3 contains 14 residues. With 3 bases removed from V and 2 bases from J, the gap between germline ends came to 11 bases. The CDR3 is CASSSLQGNTEAFF. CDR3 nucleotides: TGCGCCAGCAGCTCTTTACAGGGTAACACTGAAGCTTTCTTT.

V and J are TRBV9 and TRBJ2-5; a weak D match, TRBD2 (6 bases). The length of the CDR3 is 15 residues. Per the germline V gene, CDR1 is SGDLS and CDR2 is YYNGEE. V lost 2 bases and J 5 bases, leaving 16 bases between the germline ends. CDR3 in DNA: TGTGCCAGCAGCGTTTTAGCGGCCCAGGAGGAGACCCAGTACTTC. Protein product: CASSVLAAQEETQYF.

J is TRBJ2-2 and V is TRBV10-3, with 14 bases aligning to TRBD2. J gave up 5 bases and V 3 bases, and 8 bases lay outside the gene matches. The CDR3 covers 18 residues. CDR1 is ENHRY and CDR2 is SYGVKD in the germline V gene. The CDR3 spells CAISEKGLAGVGTGELFF. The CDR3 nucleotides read TGTGCCATCAGTGAAAAGGGACTAGCGGGAGTAGGTACCGGGGAGCTGTTTTTT.

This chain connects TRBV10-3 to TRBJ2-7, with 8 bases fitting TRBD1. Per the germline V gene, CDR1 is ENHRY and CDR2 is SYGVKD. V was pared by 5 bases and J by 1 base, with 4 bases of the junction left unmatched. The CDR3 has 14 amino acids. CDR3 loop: CAISPGTGSYEQYF. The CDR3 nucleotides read TGTGCCATCAGTCCCGGGACAGGATCCTACGAGCAGTACTTC.

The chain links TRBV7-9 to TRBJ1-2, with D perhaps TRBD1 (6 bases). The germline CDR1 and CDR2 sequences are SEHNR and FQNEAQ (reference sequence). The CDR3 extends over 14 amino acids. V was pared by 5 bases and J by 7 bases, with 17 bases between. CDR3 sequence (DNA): TGTGCCAGCAGCCGGAACAGGGATTCGGTTGGCTACACCTTC. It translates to CASSRNRDSVGYTF.

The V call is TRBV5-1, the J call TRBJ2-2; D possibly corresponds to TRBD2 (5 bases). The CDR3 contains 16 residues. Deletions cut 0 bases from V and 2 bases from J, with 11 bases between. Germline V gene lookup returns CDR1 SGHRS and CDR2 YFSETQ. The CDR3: CASSLGRGINTGELFF. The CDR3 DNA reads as TGCGCCAGCAGCTTGGGACGAGGGATTAACACCGGGGAGCTGTTTTTT.

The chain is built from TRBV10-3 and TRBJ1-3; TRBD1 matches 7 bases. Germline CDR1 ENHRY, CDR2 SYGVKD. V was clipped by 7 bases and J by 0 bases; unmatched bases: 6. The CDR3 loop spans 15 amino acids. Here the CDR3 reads CAINRDSLSGNTIYF. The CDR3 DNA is TGTGCCATCAATCGGGACAGTCTCTCTGGAAACACCATATATTTT.